This T cell receptor beta chain was identified during a study of cytomegalovirus exposure and HLA in healthy donors. Study results and limitations: Within a later analysis, the majority of CMV-associated TCR beta chains appeared HLA-restricted.

Donors counted as nominally healthy when sampled, yet unrecorded immune exposures were likely. Primers for the PCR totalled 60 Vbeta and 13 Jbeta. Method: immunoSEQ multiplex PCR; TCRdb's copy keeps in-frame clones and lacks some. Of 150,000 or so clones detected, over 65% appear once; the ten largest clones hold around 4.1%. Points on this clone: Its cognate antigen is unknown.

The sample was PBMCs. This receptor was obtained from a man aged 18 to 29 in good health and CMV-seropositive.

The CDR3 coding sequence is TGTGCCAGAAGCACTACTAGCGGGCCTAGCACAGATACGCAGTATTTT. It specifies CARSTTSGPSTDTQYF. The chain has TRBV5-3 and TRBJ2-3; 9 nucleotides align to TRBD2. TRBV5-3 is labeled an ORF, and its function is uncertain. CDR3 size: 16 residues. V lost 4 bases, J lost 0 bases, and 6 bases stayed unmatched.